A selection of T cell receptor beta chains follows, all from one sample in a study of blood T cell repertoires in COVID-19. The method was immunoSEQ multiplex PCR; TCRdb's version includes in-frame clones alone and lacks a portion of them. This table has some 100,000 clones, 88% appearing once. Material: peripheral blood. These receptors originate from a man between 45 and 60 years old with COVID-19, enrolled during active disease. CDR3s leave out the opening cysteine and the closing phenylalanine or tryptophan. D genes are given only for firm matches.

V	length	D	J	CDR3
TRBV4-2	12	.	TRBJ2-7	ASSQDQGSYEQY
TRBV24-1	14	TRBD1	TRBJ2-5	ATSDNRGSGWQTQY
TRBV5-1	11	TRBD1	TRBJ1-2	ASSADRGNGYT
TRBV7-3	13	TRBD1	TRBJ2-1	ASSAGQGGSNEQF
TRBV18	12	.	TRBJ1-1	ASSPDRMNTEAF
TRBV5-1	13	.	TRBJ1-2	ASSSRGGDFYGYT
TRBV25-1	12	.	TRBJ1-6	ASSAQTNNSPLH
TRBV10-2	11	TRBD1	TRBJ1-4	ASSRGLGEKLF
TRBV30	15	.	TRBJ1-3	AWSVRGYGYAGNTIY
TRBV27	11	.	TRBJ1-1	ASSLRVYTEAF
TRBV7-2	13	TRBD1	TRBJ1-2	ASSPWTGSNYGYT
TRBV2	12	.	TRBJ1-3	ASSFSGTGNTIY
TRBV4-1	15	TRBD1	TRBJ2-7	ASSEGQGTAVTYEQY
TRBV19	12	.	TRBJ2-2	ASSIEGATGELF
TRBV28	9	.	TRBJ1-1	ASRANTEAF
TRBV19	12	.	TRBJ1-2	ASSRSGEYYGYT
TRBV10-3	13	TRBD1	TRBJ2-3	AISPGQPSTDTQY
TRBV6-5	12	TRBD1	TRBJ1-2	ASSYSGTVYGYT
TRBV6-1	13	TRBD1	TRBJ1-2	ASSELRDRLQGYT
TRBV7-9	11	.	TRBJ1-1	ASIRAGNTEAF
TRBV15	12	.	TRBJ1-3	ATSNPASGNTIY
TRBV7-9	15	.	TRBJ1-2	ASSLGRAPEANYGYT
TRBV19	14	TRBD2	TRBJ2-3	ASSIVGDYNTDTQY
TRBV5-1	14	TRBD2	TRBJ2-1	ASSLGGSGAYNEQF
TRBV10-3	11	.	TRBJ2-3	AIRRGRTDTQY
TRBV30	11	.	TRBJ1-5	AWAGTGNQPQH
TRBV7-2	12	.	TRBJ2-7	ASSLGTFSYEQY
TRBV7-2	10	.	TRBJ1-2	ASSVTVYGYT
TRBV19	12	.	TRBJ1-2	ASSKSPRGYGYT
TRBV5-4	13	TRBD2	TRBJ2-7	ASSLGRGEYYEQY
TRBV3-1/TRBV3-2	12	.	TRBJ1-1	ASSQDWRLTEAF
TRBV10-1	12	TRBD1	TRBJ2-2	ATSPGGNTGELF
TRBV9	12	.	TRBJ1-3	ASSDQGSGNTIY
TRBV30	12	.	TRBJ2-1	AWSKKDFFNEQF
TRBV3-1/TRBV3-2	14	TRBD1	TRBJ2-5	ASSQYHRGSQETQY
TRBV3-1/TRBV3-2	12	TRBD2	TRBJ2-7	ASSQPGLVAEQY
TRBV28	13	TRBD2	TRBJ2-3	ASSASRGRRDTQY
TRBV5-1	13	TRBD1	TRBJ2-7	ASSPNTGTDYEQY
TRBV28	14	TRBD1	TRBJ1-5	ASSPNRGRVNQPQH
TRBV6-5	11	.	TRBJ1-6	ASTYGWASPLH
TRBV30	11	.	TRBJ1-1	AWSGHLNTEAF
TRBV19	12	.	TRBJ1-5	ASSIQGGNQPQH
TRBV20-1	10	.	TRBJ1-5	SASQSNQPQH
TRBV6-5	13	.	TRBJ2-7	ASSYSKVPRDEQY
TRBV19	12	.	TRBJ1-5	ASSNAVSNQPQH
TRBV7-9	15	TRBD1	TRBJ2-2	ASSPLGTGGSAGELF